Following are 26 T cell receptor beta chains from one sample sequenced in a study of Graves' ophthalmopathy and Graves' hyperthyroidism. Researchers took RNA transcripts and amplified TCR beta CDR3 regions from them. Scientists carried out first-round RT-PCR using HTBI primers and then a second-round multiplex PCR. Using its own MiXCR run on the multiplex PCR reads, TCRdb lists one record per CDR3 protein. The table shows 600,000 to 650,000 distinct CDR3 sequences, with about a fifth occurring only once. What was sequenced was peripheral blood. The source of these receptors is a woman aged 18-29 years with stable Graves' hyperthyroidism. Some clones in this sample may be carry-over from other donors' samples.

The table lists this clonotype with many counts. V gene TRBV29-1 combines with J gene TRBJ2-6; D unresolved. The V end lost 4 bases, the J end lost 3 bases, and 13 bases lay between the germline ends. CDR3 length: 15 residues. CDR1 and CDR2 from the germline V gene are SQVTM and ANQGSEA. For the CDR3, the DNA is TGCAGCGTTGGATCGGGTTGGGGTGGGGCCAACGTCCTGACTTTC. This codes for CSVGSGWGGANVLTF.

This clonotype appeared many times. This chain connects TRBV6-2 or TRBV6-3 to TRBJ1-1; D unclear. Germline V CDR1 and CDR2: MNHEY, SVGEGT. CDR3 length equals 14 residues. V dropped 2 bases and J dropped 2 bases, with 9 bases sitting between them. The CDR3 nucleotides are TGTGCCAGCAGTTACCGCAGGAGTAACACTGAAGCTTTCTTT. It codes for CASSYRRSNTEAFF.

This clonotype was seen ten or more times. The CDR3 protein is CASTPTGGGNTEAFF. The CDR3 nucleotides read TGTGCCAGCACCCCGACAGGGGGCGGAAACACTGAAGCTTTCTTT. The V and J genes are TRBV6-1 and TRBJ1-1; 10 bases are a match to TRBD1. The germline V gene encodes CDR1 MNHNS and CDR2 SASEGT. The CDR3 loop spans 15 amino acids. V trimming: 7 bases; J trimming: 2 bases; junction bases outside the gene matches: 7.

Comment on this clonotype: A much larger clone is a single base away; this may be a read error. It is likely a read error, because the conserved phenylalanine at the end of the CDR3 is missing. The gene calls are TRBV6-1 and TRBJ2-5; D might be TRBD2 (7 bases). CDR3 length: 14 amino acids. The V end was cut by 10 bases, the J end by 5 bases, with 20 bases between. Germline V gene data show CDR1 as MNHNS and CDR2 as SASEGT. The CDR3 nucleotides read TGTGCCATCCGTATTGCGGGGGCATTGGAGACCCAGTACATC. It encodes CAIRIAGALETQYI.

The chain recombines TRBV12-3 or TRBV12-4 with TRBJ1-2; 9 nucleotides align to TRBD1. V gave up 6 bases and J gave up 6 bases; unmatched junction bases: 5. The CDR3 contains 13 residues. CDR3 in amino acids: CASRTGTGNGYTF. CDR3 DNA sequence: TGTGCCAGCAGGACCGGGACAGGGAATGGCTACACCTTC.

A remark on this clonotype: A read error is possible here, since a much larger clone lies one base away. This chain links TRBV6-2 or TRBV6-3 with TRBJ2-2, with TRBD1 matching 8 bases. The CDR3 contains 16 residues. Germline V gives CDR1 MNHEY, CDR2 SVGEGT. CDR3 sequence reads: CASNRQGNANTGELCF. CDR3 nucleotides: TGTGCCAGCAACAGACAGGGGAACGCGAACACCGGGGAGCTGTGTTTT.

This clonotype was picked up a small number of times. J is TRBJ2-7 and V is TRBV3-1; D uncertain. Trimming cost V 3 bases and J 2 bases, with 8 bases left between them. This CDR3 region has 13 residues. Germline CDR1 reads LGHDT; CDR2 reads YNNKEL (reference sequence). CDR3 protein: CASSHRDTYEQYF. In DNA, the CDR3 is TGTGCCAGCAGCCATAGAGACACCTACGAGCAGTACTTC.

The V gene is TRBV18, the J gene TRBJ2-2, with unresolved D. Germline-derived CDR1 and CDR2 are KGHSH and LQKENI. V gave up 2 bases and J gave up 0 bases, with 7 bases separating them. The CDR3 is made up of 15 amino acids. CDR3 bases: TGTGCCAGCTCACCATACTCGACGAACACCGGGGAGCTGTTTTTT. Translating gives CASSPYSTNTGELFF.

This clonotype has ten or more counts. This CDR3 is CSARGPTNTEAFF. DNA for the CDR3: TGCAGTGCTAGAGGACCGACGAACACTGAAGCTTTCTTT. The chain employs TRBV20-1 and TRBJ1-1; D is unclear. Per the germline V gene, CDR1 is DFQATT and CDR2 is SNEGSKA (reference sequence). V was cut by 1 base and J by 1 base, with 7 bases left in between. The CDR3 is made up of 13 amino acids.

Many counts were recorded for this clonotype. A junction boundary mismatches the germline segment, possibly from a read error. CDR3 region: CASSQVGGPSNEQYF. The CDR3 coding sequence is TGTGCCAGCAGCCAAGTCGGCGGGCCCTCCAACGAGCAGTACTTC. The chain carries TRBV3-1 and TRBJ2-7, with a possible D match to TRBD2 (5 bases). The CDR3 contains 15 residues. CDR1 is LGHDT and CDR2 is YNNKEL in the germline V gene (reference sequence).

V usage is TRBV18 and J usage is TRBJ2-7; D is perhaps TRBD1 or TRBD2 (5 bases each). This CDR3 is 14 amino acids long. The V gene lost 3 bases and the J gene lost 1 base, with 10 bases spanning the gap. Germline V gene lookup returns CDR1 KGHSH and CDR2 LQKENI. CDR3 bases: TGTGCCAGCTCACCCACGTGGGGGTCCTACGAGCAGTACTTC. It is translated as CASSPTWGSYEQYF.

The sample holds many counts of this clonotype. The CDR3 reads CASSPTSGGAETQYF. The CDR3 DNA is TGTGCCAGCAGTCCGACTAGCGGGGGGGCGGAGACCCAGTACTTC. The V gene is TRBV6-2 or TRBV6-3, the J gene TRBJ2-5; 14 nucleotides match TRBD2. J was trimmed by 5 bases and V by 5 bases; bases with no gene match: 4. This CDR3 contains 15 residues. CDR1 and CDR2 from the germline V gene are MNHEY and SVGEGT.

In this sample, this clonotype turned up many times. The chain has TRBV2 and TRBJ1-5; 10 bases are a match to TRBD1. Unmatched junction bases numbered 5, after V lost 6 bases and J lost 3 bases. Germline CDR1 and CDR2: SNHLY and FYNNEI. The CDR3 contains 15 residues. The CDR3 loop is CASRGDRGNNQPQHF. CDR3 nucleotide sequence: TGTGCCAGCAGGGGGGACAGGGGAAACAATCAGCCCCAGCATTTT. The full variable domain, in which reference TRBV2 and TRBJ1-5 provide the parts outside the CDR3, is EPEVTQTPSHQVTQMGQEVILRCVPISNHLYFYWYRQILGQKVEFLVSFYNNEISEKSEIFDDQFSVERPDGSNFTLKIRSTKLEDSAMYFCASRGDRGNNQPQHFGDGTRLSIL.

This clonotype was detected ten times or more. CDR3 sequence (DNA): TGTGCCAGCAGTATACAGGGACTAAGTTCACCCCTCCACTTT. It is translated as CASSIQGLSSPLHF. The chain joins TRBV9 to TRBJ1-6; perhaps TRBD1 as D (6 bases). The CDR3 sequence is 14 residues long. CDR1 is SGDLS, CDR2 YYNGEE, per germline. V shed 5 bases and J shed 9 bases, with 15 bases lying between them. The whole variable domain, remainder taken from reference TRBV9 and TRBJ1-6, is DSGVTQTPKHLITATGQRVTLRCSPRSGDLSVYWYQQSLDQGLQFLIQYYNGEERAKGNILERFSAQQFPDLHSELNLSSLELGDSALYFCASSIQGLSSPLHFGNGTRLTVT.

A word on this clonotype: The junction departs from the called germline gene at one end, perhaps through a read error. The V and J genes are TRBV6-5 and TRBJ2-7; possibly TRBD1 for D (5 bases). The CDR3 is 15 amino acids. CDR1 and CDR2 (germline): MNHEY, SVGAGI. The CDR3 region has the DNA TGTGCCAGCAGTATACAACAGGCTTCCTCCTACGATCAGTACTTC. Translating it yields CASSIQQASSYDQYF.

Ten or more counts support this clonotype. This chain joins TRBV18 and TRBJ1-1; D is possibly TRBD1 (5 bases). The V gene lost 3 bases and the J gene lost 7 bases, with 15 bases spanning the gap. Looked up from germline, CDR1 is KGHSH and CDR2 is LQKENI. The length of the CDR3 is 14 residues. CDR3 loop: CASSPTTVFLEAFF. The DNA of the CDR3 is TGTGCCAGCTCACCCACGACAGTCTTTCTTGAAGCTTTCTTT.

As regards this clonotype: Given a much more abundant clone one base away, this may be a read error. This chain uses TRBV9 with TRBJ2-7; D gene ambiguous. The CDR3 has 12 residues. Germline V lookup: CDR1 SGDLS, CDR2 YYNGEE. As DNA, the CDR3 is TGTGCCAGCAGCGTAGTCCGAGACGAGCACTACTTC. Translation: CASSVVRDEHYF.

In DNA, the CDR3 is TGTGCCAGCAGTTACTCTCCTGGCGGGGACTCCTACGAGCAGTACTTC. This encodes CASSYSPGGDSYEQYF. V gene TRBV6-5 combines with J gene TRBJ2-7; D perhaps matches TRBD2 (6 bases). Trimming took 0 bases from V and 0 from J, leaving 12 bases between them. The CDR3 spans 16 residues. The V gene's germline CDR1 is MNHEY and CDR2 SVGAGI.

This clonotype has a handful of counts. The chain employs TRBV27 and TRBJ1-5, with 12 bases that match TRBD1. This CDR3 has 17 amino acids. Per the germline V gene, CDR1 is MNHEY and CDR2 is SMNVEV (reference sequence). With 4 bases clipped from V and 2 bases from J, the junction kept 6 bases outside the gene matches. CDR3 region: CASSSGDRGRRNQPQHF. CDR3 in DNA: TGTGCCAGCAGTTCCGGGGACAGGGGGCGTCGCAATCAGCCCCAGCATTTT.

This clonotype was seen a few times. The rearrangement joins TRBV12-3 or TRBV12-4 to TRBJ2-4; TRBD2 is a possible D gene (6 bases). This CDR3 contains 15 residues. V lost 3 bases to trimming and J lost 3 bases, with 12 bases between them. CDR3 sequence reads: CASSLVLRDKNIQYF. CDR3 DNA: TGTGCCAGCAGTTTGGTGCTGCGGGACAAAAACATTCAGTACTTC.

The V call is TRBV6-1, the J call TRBJ2-7; D is perhaps TRBD1 or TRBD2 (5 bases each). The J call could be wrong; TRBJ2-5 is a better fit for the DNA end. The CDR3 covers 16 residues. Germline V lookup: CDR1 MNHNS, CDR2 SASEGT. The CDR3 region has the DNA TGTGCCAGCAGGACCAGGGCGGGCGGTCCGGTGGAGACCCAGTACTTC. Amino acid sequence: CASRTRAGGPVETQYF.

This clonotype was counted many times. The chain links TRBV20-1 to TRBJ2-7; TRBD2 matches at 14 bases. In germline, CDR1 is DFQATT, CDR2 SNEGSKA (reference sequence). The CDR3 consists of 15 residues. The trim removed 6 bases at V and 7 bases at J, leaving 11 bases unmatched. CDR3 sequence (DNA): TGCAGTGCCATCCCCGGGACTAGCGGGAGTAAAGAGCAGTACTTC. This encodes CSAIPGTSGSKEQYF.

Only a few counts were recorded for this clonotype. CDR3 coding DNA: TGCAGCGTTGAGGGTGAGGACTATGGCTACACCTTC. Amino acid sequence: CSVEGEDYGYTF. The V gene is TRBV29-1, the J gene TRBJ1-2; D gene uncertain. From germline, CDR1 is SQVTM and CDR2 ANQGSEA. Between the trimmed V and J ends, which lost 3 bases and 3 bases, there was a span of 8 bases. This CDR3 region has 12 residues. The variable domain in full, completed from reference TRBV29-1 and TRBJ1-2, reads SAVISQKPSRDICQRGTSLTIQCQVDSQVTMMFWYRQQPGQSLTLIATANQGSEATYESGFVIDKFPISRPNLTFSTLTVSNMSPEDSSIYLCSVEGEDYGYTFGSGTRLTVV.

The chain links TRBV9 to TRBJ1-2; D is possibly TRBD1 (6 bases). There are 14 residues in the CDR3. The ends were cut back, 5 bases at V and 1 base at J, with 12 bases in the middle. From germline, CDR1 is SGDLS and CDR2 YYNGEE. CDR3 loop: CASSEGGSNYGYTF. The DNA for the CDR3 is TGTGCCAGCAGTGAGGGGGGCAGTAACTATGGCTACACCTTC. The full variable domain, with the rest looked up from reference TRBV9 and TRBJ1-2, is DSGVTQTPKHLITATGQRVTLRCSPRSGDLSVYWYQQSLDQGLQFLIQYYNGEERAKGNILERFSAQQFPDLHSELNLSSLELGDSALYFCASSEGGSNYGYTFGSGTRLTVV.

This clonotype appeared many times. Since the CDR3 does not end with the conserved phenylalanine or tryptophan, this likely comes from a read error. It is unclear where the CDR3 begins or ends on the DNA, so no DNA is shown, and the CDR3 is as TCRdb lists it. CDR3 sequence: CAAEDSIN. The J gene is TRBJ1-2, the V gene TRBV9; the D call in the table, TRBD1, was not verified against the DNA. Germline CDR1 reads SGDLS; CDR2 reads YYNGEE. Both ends counted, the CDR3 spans 8 residues.

In this sample, this clonotype turned up a few times. The chain combines TRBV28 with TRBJ1-5, with 7 bases identical to TRBD1. Trimming took 5 bases from V and 2 from J; bases not matched to a gene: 6. The CDR3 runs 15 residues. Germline-derived CDR1 and CDR2 are MDHEN and SYDVKM. This chain's CDR3 is CASSNQGGRNQPQHF. The DNA of the CDR3 is TGTGCCAGCAGTAACCAGGGGGGTCGCAATCAGCCCCAGCATTTT.